The 12 T cell receptor beta chains presented below share a single source sample, sequenced in a study of human T cells and chemical hapten exposure. Individual cDNA molecules (in the library) carried attached unique molecular identifiers. TCRdb reprocessed the reads via MiXCR and lists one record per CDR3 protein. The table includes about 120,000 distinct CDR3 sequences, roughly 8.5% detected once. RNA extraction used unfractionated whole blood as the source of total RNA. The sample was whole blood. These receptors all stem from a human donor in good health. Some clones in this sample may be carry-over from other donors' samples.

This clonotype has more than one count but fewer than ten. CDR3 in amino acids: CASSPAPGAKNIQYF. CDR3 nucleotides: TGTGCCAGCAGTCCGGCCCCGGGGGCCAAAAACATTCAGTACTTC. J is TRBJ2-4 and V is TRBV6-1, with D tentatively TRBD2 (5 bases). The CDR3 runs 15 residues. The V end was cut by 5 bases, the J end by 1 base, with 12 bases between. CDR1 and CDR2 (germline): MNHNS, SASEGT.

This chain joins TRBV20-1 and TRBJ1-3; D call uncertain. Trimming took off 5 bases at V and 0 bases at J, with 11 bases between the two ends. Germline CDR1 reads DFQATT; CDR2 reads SNEGSKA (reference sequence). The CDR3 totals 14 residues. CDR3 amino acids: CSAPPVNSGNTIYF. CDR3 nucleotide sequence: TGCAGTGCTCCCCCAGTGAACTCTGGAAACACCATATATTTT.

This chain links TRBV15 with TRBJ1-6; maybe TRBD1 (6 bases). CDR1 LNHNV and CDR2 YYDKDF come from the germline V gene (reference sequence). The CDR3 has 15 amino acids. With 0 bases removed from V and 9 bases from J, the gap between germline ends came to 12 bases. The DNA of the CDR3 is TGTGCCACCAGCAGAGATCGGGGAGGGGGTTCACCCCTCCACTTT. Amino acid sequence: CATSRDRGGGSPLHF. Complete variable domain (other parts from reference TRBV15 and TRBJ1-6): DAMVIQNPRYQVTQFGKPVTLSCSQTLNHNVMYWYQQKSSQAPKLLFHYYDKDFNNEADTPDNFQSRRPNTSFCFLDIRSPGLGDTAMYLCATSRDRGGGSPLHFGNGTRLTVT.

The rearrangement joins TRBV6-5 to TRBJ2-7, with a possible D match to TRBD1 (6 bases). Trimming left V 5 bases short and J 3 bases short, with 11 bases between. The CDR3 sequence is 13 residues long. In germline, CDR1 is MNHEY, CDR2 SVGAGI. The CDR3 nucleotides read TGTGCCAGCAGTCGCGACAGGATCTACGAGCAGTACTTC. Amino acids: CASSRDRIYEQYF.

This clonotype was found many times. This chain uses TRBV24-1 with TRBJ1-2; weak D call: TRBD1 (5 bases). Germline CDR1 reads KGHDR; CDR2 reads SFDVKD. The CDR3 spans 17 residues. V was cut by 0 bases and J by 1 base, with 14 bases left in between. The CDR3 DNA follows: TGTGCCACCAGTGATTTGTACCGAGCAGGGATTAACTATGGCTACACCTTC. It translates to CATSDLYRAGINYGYTF.

This clonotype was detected ten times or more. The CDR3 coding sequence is TGTGCCAGCAGCTTAGACGGGGGCCAGCCCCAGCATTTT. The encoded protein is CASSLDGGQPQHF. This chain links TRBV11-2 with TRBJ1-5; possibly TRBD1 for D (6 bases). CDR3 length equals 13 residues. CDR1 is SGHAT, CDR2 FQNNGV, per germline. The V gene lost 0 bases and the J gene lost 7 bases, with 7 bases spanning the gap.

In its sample, this clonotype was seen many times. The chain is built from TRBV20-1 and TRBJ2-6, with D possibly being TRBD1 (6 bases). Germline loops: CDR1 DFQATT, CDR2 SNEGSKA (reference sequence). The CDR3 is 15 residues long. V lost 6 bases and J 2 bases, leaving 14 bases between the germline ends. CDR3 coding DNA: TGCAGTGCGGAGCGAGGGGGTACTGGGGCCAACGTCCTGACTTTC. It yields the protein CSAERGGTGANVLTF.

This clonotype appeared many times. The V gene is TRBV29-1, the J gene TRBJ1-1; 8 bases agree with TRBD1. Germline V CDR1 and CDR2: SQVTM, ANQGSEA. This CDR3 comprises 15 residues. Trimming cost V 3 bases and J 1 base; bases outside gene matches: 7. The CDR3 bases are TGCAGCGTTGACAATCCGGGACAGGAGAACACTGAAGCTTTCTTT. Protein: CSVDNPGQENTEAFF.

This clonotype was counted between two and nine times. The gene calls are TRBV12-3 or TRBV12-4 and TRBJ2-5; TRBD1 matches at 9 bases. The CDR3 totals 15 residues. The V segment lost 5 bases and the J segment 5 bases; nucleotides outside the gene matches: 9. CDR3 nucleotides: TGTGCCAGCAGTCCTCTACAGGGGGCGGGTGAGACCCAGTACTTC. Translating it yields CASSPLQGAGETQYF.

This chain uses TRBV19 with TRBJ1-2, with 11 positions matching TRBD1. V lost 6 bases to trimming and J lost 3 bases; unmatched junction nucleotides: 3. The CDR3 is 14 residues long. From germline, CDR1 is LNHDA and CDR2 SQIVND (reference sequence). The CDR3 reads CASSGDRGYYGYTF. The CDR3 nucleotides are TGTGCCAGTAGCGGGGACAGGGGGTACTATGGCTACACCTTC.

The sample holds many counts of this clonotype. The chain carries TRBV10-3 and TRBJ2-7; D gene ambiguous. This CDR3 has 13 amino acids. The germline V gene encodes CDR1 ENHRY and CDR2 SYGVKD. V gave up 10 bases and J gave up 3 bases, with 16 bases separating them. DNA for the CDR3: TGTGCCACCGCCGGACCATCGGACTACGAGCAGTACTTC. Translating it yields CATAGPSDYEQYF.

The chain has TRBV28 and TRBJ2-7, with 10 bases aligning to TRBD1. This CDR3 region has 17 residues. V lost 4 bases to trimming and J lost 1 base; unmatched junction nucleotides: 10. Germline assignment: CDR1 MDHEN and CDR2 SYDVKM. This chain's CDR3 is CASSSRSGQGPSYEQYF. DNA for the CDR3: TGTGCCAGCAGTTCACGATCGGGACAGGGGCCTTCCTACGAGCAGTACTTC. The variable domain in full, with the rest retrieved from reference TRBV28 and TRBJ2-7, is DVKVTQSSRYLVKRTGEKVFLECVQDMDHENMFWYRQDPGLGLRLIYFSYDVKMKEKGDIPEGYSVSREKKERFSLILESASTNQTSMYLCASSSRSGQGPSYEQYFGPGTRLTVT.